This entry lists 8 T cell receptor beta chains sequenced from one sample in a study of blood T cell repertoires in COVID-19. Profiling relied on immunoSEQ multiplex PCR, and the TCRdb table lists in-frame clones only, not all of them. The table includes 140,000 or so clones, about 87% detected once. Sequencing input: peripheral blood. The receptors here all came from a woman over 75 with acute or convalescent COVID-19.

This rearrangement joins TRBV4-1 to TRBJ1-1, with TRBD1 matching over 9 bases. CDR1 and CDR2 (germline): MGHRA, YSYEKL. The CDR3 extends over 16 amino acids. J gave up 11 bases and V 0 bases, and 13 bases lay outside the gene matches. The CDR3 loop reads CASSQDAGWTGAGAFF. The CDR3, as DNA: TGCGCCAGCAGCCAAGATGCGGGTTGGACAGGGGCCGGGGCTTTCTTT.

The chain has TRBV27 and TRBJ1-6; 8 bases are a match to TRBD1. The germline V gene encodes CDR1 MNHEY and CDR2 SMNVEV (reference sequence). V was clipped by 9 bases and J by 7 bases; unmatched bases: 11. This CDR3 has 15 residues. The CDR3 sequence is CASSNSDRANSPLHF. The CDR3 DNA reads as TGTGCCAGTTCAAACTCGGACAGGGCGAATTCACCCCTCCACTTT.

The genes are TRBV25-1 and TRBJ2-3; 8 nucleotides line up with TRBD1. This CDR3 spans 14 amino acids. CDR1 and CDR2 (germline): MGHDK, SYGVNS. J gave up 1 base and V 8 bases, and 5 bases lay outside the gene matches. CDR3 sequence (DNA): TGTGCCAGCCTGGACAGGGTTGGCACAGATACGCAGTATTTT. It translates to CASLDRVGTDTQYF.

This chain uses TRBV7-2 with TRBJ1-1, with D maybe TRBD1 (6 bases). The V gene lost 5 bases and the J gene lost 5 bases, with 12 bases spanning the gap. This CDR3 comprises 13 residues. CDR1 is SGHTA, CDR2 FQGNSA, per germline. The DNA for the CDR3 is TGTGCCAGCAGCACACAGGGTTGGACTGAAGCTTTCTTT. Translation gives CASSTQGWTEAFF.

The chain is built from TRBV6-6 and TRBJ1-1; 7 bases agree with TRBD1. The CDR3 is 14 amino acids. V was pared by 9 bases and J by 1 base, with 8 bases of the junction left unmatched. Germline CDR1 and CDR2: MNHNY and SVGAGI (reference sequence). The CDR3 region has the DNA TGTGCCAGTGTGCTGGGACAGTCGAACACTGAAGCTTTCTTT. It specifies CASVLGQSNTEAFF.

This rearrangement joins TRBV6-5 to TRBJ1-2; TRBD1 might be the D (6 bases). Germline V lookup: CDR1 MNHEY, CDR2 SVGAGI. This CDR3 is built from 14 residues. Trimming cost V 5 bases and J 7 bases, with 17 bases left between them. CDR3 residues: CASSLLQGSGGYTF. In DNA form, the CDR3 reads TGTGCCAGCAGTCTACTACAGGGATCGGGTGGCTACACCTTC.

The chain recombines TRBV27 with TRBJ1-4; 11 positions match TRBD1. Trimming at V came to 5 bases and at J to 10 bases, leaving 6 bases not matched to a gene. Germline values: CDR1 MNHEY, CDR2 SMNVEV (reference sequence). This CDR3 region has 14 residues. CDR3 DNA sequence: TGTGCCAGCAGTAGGACAGGGGGCGGGGGAAAACTGTTTTTT. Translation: CASSRTGGGGKLFF.

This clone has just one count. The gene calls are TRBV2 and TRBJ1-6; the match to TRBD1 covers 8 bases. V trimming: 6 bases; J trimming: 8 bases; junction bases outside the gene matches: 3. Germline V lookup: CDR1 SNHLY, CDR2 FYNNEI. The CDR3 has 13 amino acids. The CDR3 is CASRQGVDSPLHF. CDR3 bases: TGTGCCAGCAGACAGGGGGTGGATTCACCCCTCCACTTT.